Following are 17 T cell receptor beta chains from one sample sequenced in a study of T cell responses to AZD1222 COVID-19 vaccine. The method was immunoSEQ multiplex PCR; TCRdb's version includes in-frame clones alone and lacks a portion of them. The sample includes under 150,000 clones, roughly 88% of them seen just once. The specimen comprised peripheral blood, sampled 28 days after the second AZD1222 dose. Receptors originate from an adult who received the AZD1222 COVID-19 vaccine.

The rearrangement links TRBV29-1 to TRBJ1-5; D is perhaps TRBD1 (5 bases). Looked up from germline, CDR1 is SQVTM and CDR2 is ANQGSEA. The CDR3 runs to 12 residues. The germline V and J ends were trimmed by 7 bases and 8 bases, with 15 bases remaining between them. The CDR3 DNA follows: TGCAGCGCAGCCTTTGGAGGGGAGCCCCAGCATTTT. Encoded protein: CSAAFGGEPQHF.

This rearrangement joins TRBV3-1 (or the pseudogene TRBV3-2) to TRBJ2-5, with 9 positions matching TRBD1. This CDR3 contains 15 residues. The ends lost 4 bases at V and 7 bases at J; junction bases unmatched: 10. Looked up from germline, CDR1 is LGHDT and CDR2 is YNNKEL (reference sequence). CDR3 amino acids: CASSPLQGARGTQYF. CDR3 bases: TGTGCCAGCAGCCCTTTACAGGGGGCGCGGGGGACCCAGTACTTC.

J is TRBJ1-2 and V is TRBV7-9; 9 bases agree with TRBD1. The germline V gene encodes CDR1 SEHNR and CDR2 FQNEAQ (reference sequence). This CDR3 is 16 amino acids long. Germline trimming cut 5 bases from V and 6 bases from J; bases unmatched to any gene: 13. The CDR3 is CASSRLIGTGRHGYTF. The CDR3 nucleotides are TGTGCCAGCAGCCGACTTATCGGGACAGGGCGCCATGGCTACACCTTC.

This clone was recorded once. The rearrangement uses TRBV3-1 (or the pseudogene TRBV3-2) and TRBJ2-1; D tentatively reads TRBD1 or TRBD2 (5 bases each). This CDR3 comprises 17 residues. Germline V gene sequence: CDR1 LGHDT, CDR2 YNNKEL (reference sequence). Between the trimmed V and J ends, which lost 2 bases and 6 bases, there was a span of 20 bases. CDR3 residues: CASSQPRDPRGGNEQFF. The CDR3, as DNA: TGTGCCAGCAGCCAACCCCGGGACCCGAGGGGCGGCAATGAGCAGTTCTTC.

The rearrangement joins TRBV5-1 to TRBJ2-5, with 8 bases identical to TRBD1. The germline CDR1 and CDR2 sequences are SGHRS and YFSETQ. Germline trimming cut 4 bases from V and 5 bases from J; bases unmatched to any gene: 10. CDR3 size: 15 residues. The CDR3 region is CASSSQGAYGETQYF. The CDR3 region has the DNA TGCGCCAGCAGCAGTCAGGGGGCCTATGGGGAGACCCAGTACTTC.

This sequence joins TRBV5-1 and TRBJ2-1; 7 bases map to TRBD2. The length of the CDR3 is 15 residues. The V and J ends lost 0 bases and 7 bases, in that order; junction bases with no gene match: 7. Germline V CDR1 and CDR2: SGHRS, YFSETQ. DNA of the CDR3: TGCGCCAGCAGCTTGGTGACTAGCCTGGCGAATGAGCAGTTCTTC. Translated: CASSLVTSLANEQFF.

The chain links TRBV5-1 to TRBJ1-1; TRBD1 matches 8 bases. From germline, CDR1 is SGHRS and CDR2 YFSETQ. The trim removed 5 bases at V and 5 bases at J, leaving 8 bases unmatched. The CDR3 runs to 14 residues. DNA for the CDR3: TGCGCCAGCAGTCAGGGGGCGCAGAGGACTGAAGCTTTCTTT. Protein product: CASSQGAQRTEAFF.

The chain couples TRBV11-2 to TRBJ2-2; D gene ambiguous. Germline V CDR1 and CDR2: SGHAT, FQNNGV. The CDR3 contains 13 residues. The V gene lost 0 bases and the J gene lost 8 bases, with 7 bases spanning the gap. The CDR3 DNA reads TGTGCCAGCAGCTTAGACCCGCCTGGGGAGCTGTTTTTT. Translation: CASSLDPPGELFF.

V usage is TRBV27 and J usage is TRBJ2-7, with D possibly TRBD2 on 7 matching bases. Germline V gene lookup returns CDR1 MNHEY and CDR2 SMNVEV (reference sequence). The V end was cut by 6 bases, the J end by 2 bases, with 20 bases between. The CDR3 contains 16 residues. This CDR3 reads CASRLAGGRSTYEQYF. The CDR3 DNA reads as TGTGCCAGCAGATTGGCCGGGGGGCGGAGCACCTACGAGCAGTACTTC.

CDR3 amino acids: CASSPGFDRSVAELFF. Here the CDR3 DNA reads TGCGCCAGCAGCCCCGGATTTGACAGATCAGTGGCAGAGCTGTTTTTT. The chain joins TRBV5-1 to TRBJ2-2, with D possibly matching TRBD1 (5 bases). Trimming shortened V by 4 bases and J by 11 bases, and 24 bases separated the two germline ends. This CDR3 region has 16 residues. Germline V gene data show CDR1 as SGHRS and CDR2 as YFSETQ.

V usage is TRBV3-1 (or the pseudogene TRBV3-2) and J usage is TRBJ2-1; 9 bases map to TRBD2. From germline, CDR1 is LGHDT and CDR2 YNNKEL (reference sequence). With V trimmed by 4 bases and J by 4 bases, 8 bases remained unmatched. The CDR3 has 16 residues. The CDR3 region has the DNA TGTGCCAGCAGCCGTCCCAGGACTAGCGCGTACAATGAGCAGTTCTTC. Translating gives CASSRPRTSAYNEQFF.

CDR3 loop: CASNLGVAQPQHF. The CDR3 nucleotides read TGTGCCAGCAATCTGGGGGTCGCTCAGCCCCAGCATTTT. This sequence joins TRBV2 and TRBJ1-5, with D possibly matching TRBD1 (5 bases). V lost 7 bases and J lost 6, with 13 bases in between. Germline lookup yields CDR1 SNHLY and CDR2 FYNNEI. The CDR3 is 13 amino acids.

The CDR3 protein is CAWKGGKGEKLFF. CDR3 nucleotide sequence: TGTGCCTGGAAGGGCGGGAAAGGTGAAAAACTGTTTTTT. The rearrangement uses TRBV30 and TRBJ1-4; D is undetermined. Germline CDR1 reads GTSNPN; CDR2 reads SVGIG (reference sequence). The V gene lost 4 bases and the J gene lost 7 bases, with 13 bases spanning the gap. The CDR3 totals 13 residues.

The chain is built from TRBV7-9 and TRBJ2-5; TRBD1 matches 9 bases. Germline-derived CDR1 and CDR2 are SEHNR and FQNEAQ (reference sequence). CDR3 size: 16 residues. With V trimmed by 7 bases and J by 4 bases, 13 bases remained unmatched. The CDR3 nucleotides are TGTGCCAGCAACCTGGGAGGACAGGGGTACGGAGAGACCCAGTACTTC. This codes for CASNLGGQGYGETQYF. Full variable domain (remainder filled in from reference TRBV7-9 and TRBJ2-5): DTGVSQNPRHKITKRGQNVTFRCDPISEHNRLYWYRQTLGQGPEFLTYFQNEAQLEKSRLLSDRFSAERPKGSFSTLEIQRTEQGDSAMYLCASNLGGQGYGETQYFGPGTRLLVL.

V and J are TRBV9 and TRBJ1-4; weak D call: TRBD1 (6 bases). Trimming took 4 bases from V and 3 from J, leaving 16 bases between them. Germline V lookup: CDR1 SGDLS, CDR2 YYNGEE. The CDR3 has 16 amino acids. CDR3 protein: CASSPQGRSANEKLFF. The DNA of the CDR3 is TGTGCCAGCAGCCCACAGGGTAGGAGCGCTAATGAAAAACTGTTTTTT. Complete variable domain (other parts from reference TRBV9 and TRBJ1-4): DSGVTQTPKHLITATGQRVTLRCSPRSGDLSVYWYQQSLDQGLQFLIQYYNGEERAKGNILERFSAQQFPDLHSELNLSSLELGDSALYFCASSPQGRSANEKLFFGSGTQLSVL.

J is TRBJ2-5 and V is TRBV3-1 (or the pseudogene TRBV3-2); 14 positions agree with TRBD2. V dropped 2 bases and J dropped 5; count of bases not matched to a gene: 1. The V gene's germline CDR1 is LGHDT and CDR2 YNNKEL (reference sequence). CDR3 length: 15 amino acids. The DNA of the CDR3 is TGTGCCAGCAGCCAACGGACTAGCGGGGGGGAGACCCAGTACTTC. It translates to CASSQRTSGGETQYF.

The chain has TRBV6-5 and TRBJ1-4; the match to TRBD1 covers 8 bases. Trimming at V came to 4 bases and at J to 8 bases, leaving 9 bases not matched to a gene. The V gene's germline CDR1 is MNHEY and CDR2 SVGAGI. This CDR3 is 15 amino acids long. DNA for the CDR3: TGTGCCAGCAGTTTCAGACAGGGGAGAGAGGAAAAACTGTTTTTT. Translating gives CASSFRQGREEKLFF.